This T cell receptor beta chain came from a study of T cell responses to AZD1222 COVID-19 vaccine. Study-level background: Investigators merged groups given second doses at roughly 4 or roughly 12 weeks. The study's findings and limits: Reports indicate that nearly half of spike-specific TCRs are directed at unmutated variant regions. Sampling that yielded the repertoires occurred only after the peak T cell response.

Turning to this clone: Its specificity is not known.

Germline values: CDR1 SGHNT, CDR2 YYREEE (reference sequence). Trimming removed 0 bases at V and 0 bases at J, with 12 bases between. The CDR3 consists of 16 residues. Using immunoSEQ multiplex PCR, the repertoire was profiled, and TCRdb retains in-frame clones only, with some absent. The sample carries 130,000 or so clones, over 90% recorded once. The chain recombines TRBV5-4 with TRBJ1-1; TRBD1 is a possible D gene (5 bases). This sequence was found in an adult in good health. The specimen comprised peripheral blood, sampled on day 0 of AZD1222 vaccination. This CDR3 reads CASSLARGPMNTEAFF. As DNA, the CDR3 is TGTGCCAGCAGCTTGGCCCGGGGCCCGATGAACACTGAAGCTTTCTTT.